What follows is one T cell receptor (beta chain) and its context. The antigen remains undetermined. Within the sample, other DNA sequences also encode this same CDR3. The entry originates in a study of shared clonotypes between healthy human individuals. Authors' methods: Filtering differed because ImmunoSEQ produced junction-only sequences that carried no quality scores. Sequencing used immunoSEQ multiplex PCR; TCRdb keeps in-frame clones, though not all of them. That table gives V, J and clone size, and the DNA gave D and trimming. The repertoire holds roughly 2,000,000 clones, about 95% seen once, with roughly 1.2% in the top ten. Study-level findings and limits: Genetic and exposure-history diversity was limited by the few donors.

CDR1 and CDR2 (germline): MNHEY, SMNVEV (reference sequence). Trimming left V 3 bases short and J 1 base short, with 10 bases between. The CDR3 loop spans 14 amino acids. CD45RO-negative, CCR7-selected cells formed the naive CD8 fraction, which excluded terminally differentiated effector memory CD45RA+ cells. The chain couples TRBV27 to TRBJ2-7, with D maybe TRBD2 (5 bases). This clonotype was sampled from a man younger than 35 in good health. The specimen was naive CD8+ T cells sorted from blood. The CDR3, as DNA: TGTGCCAGCAGTTTCGCGGGCTTATCCTACGAGCAGTACTTC. This sequence encodes CASSFAGLSYEQYF.